In this sample, the clone carrying this T cell receptor beta chain turned up many times. Its antigen is unknown. This sample was included in a study of T cell repertoires in cytomegalovirus infection. Study in general: CMV infection together with matching HLA type was indicated by public TCR beta signatures.

One entry per CDR3 protein results from TCRdb running MiXCR on the reads. The table has 60,000 to 85,000 distinct CDR3 sequences, 20% to 25% seen once. The V end was cut by 1 base, the J end by 4 bases, with 10 bases between. CDR3 size: 15 residues. Germline lookup yields CDR1 SEHNR and CDR2 FQNEAQ (reference sequence). The receptor's source is a human donor in good health (CMV status not recorded). Some clones in this sample may be carry-over from other donors' samples. The chain recombines TRBV7-9 with TRBJ2-2, with D perhaps TRBD1 (5 bases). The sequencing input was PBMCs, sequenced either directly or after in vitro stimulation (not recorded which). The CDR3 sequence: CASSLGQIPTGELFF. In nucleotides, the CDR3 is TGTGCCAGCAGCTTAGGACAGATACCCACCGGGGAGCTGTTTTTT.